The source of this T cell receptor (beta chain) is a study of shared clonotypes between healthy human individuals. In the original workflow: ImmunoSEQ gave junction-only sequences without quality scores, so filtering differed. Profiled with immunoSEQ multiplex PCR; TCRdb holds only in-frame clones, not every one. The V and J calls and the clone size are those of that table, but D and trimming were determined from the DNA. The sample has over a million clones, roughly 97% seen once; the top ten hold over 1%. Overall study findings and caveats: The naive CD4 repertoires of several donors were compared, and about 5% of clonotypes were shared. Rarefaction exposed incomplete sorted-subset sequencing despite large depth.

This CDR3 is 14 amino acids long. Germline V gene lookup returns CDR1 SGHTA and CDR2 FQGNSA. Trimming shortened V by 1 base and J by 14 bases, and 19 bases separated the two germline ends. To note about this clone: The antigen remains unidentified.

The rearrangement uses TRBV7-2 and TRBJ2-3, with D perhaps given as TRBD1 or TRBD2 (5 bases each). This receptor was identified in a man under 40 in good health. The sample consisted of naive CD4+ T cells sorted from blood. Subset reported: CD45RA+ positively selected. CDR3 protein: CASSLVISGTGPYF. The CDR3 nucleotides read TGTGCCAGCAGCTTAGTCATATCCGGGACGGGGCCGTATTTT.